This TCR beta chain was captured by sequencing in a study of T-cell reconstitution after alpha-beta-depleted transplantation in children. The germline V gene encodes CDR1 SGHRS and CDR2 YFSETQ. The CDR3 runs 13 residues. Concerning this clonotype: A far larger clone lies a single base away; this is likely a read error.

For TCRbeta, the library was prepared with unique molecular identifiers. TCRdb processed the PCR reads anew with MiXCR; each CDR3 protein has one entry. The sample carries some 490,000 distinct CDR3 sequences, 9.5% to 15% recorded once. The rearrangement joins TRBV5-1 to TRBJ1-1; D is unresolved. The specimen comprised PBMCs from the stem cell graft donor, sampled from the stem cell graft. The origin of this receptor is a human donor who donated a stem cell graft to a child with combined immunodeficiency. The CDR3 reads CAGSLGLNTEAFF. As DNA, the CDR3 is TGCGCCGGCAGCTTGGGCCTGAACACTGAAGCTTTCTTT. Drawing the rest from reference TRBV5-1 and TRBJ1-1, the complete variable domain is KAGVTQTPRYLIKTRGQQVTLSCSPISGHRSVSWYQQTPGQGLQFLFEYFSETQRNKGNFPGRFSGRQFSNSRSEMNVSTLELGDSALYLCAGSLGLNTEAFFGQGTRLTVV.